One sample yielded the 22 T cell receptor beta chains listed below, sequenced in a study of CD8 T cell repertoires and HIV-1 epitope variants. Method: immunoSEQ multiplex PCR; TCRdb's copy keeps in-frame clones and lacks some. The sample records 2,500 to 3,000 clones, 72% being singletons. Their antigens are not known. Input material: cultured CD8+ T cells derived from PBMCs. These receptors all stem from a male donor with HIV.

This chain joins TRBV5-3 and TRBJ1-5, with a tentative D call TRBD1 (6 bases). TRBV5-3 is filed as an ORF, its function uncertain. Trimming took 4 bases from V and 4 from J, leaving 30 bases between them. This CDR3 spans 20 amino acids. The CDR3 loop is CARSGTDYRALGERNQPQHF. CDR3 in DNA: TGTGCCAGAAGCGGTACCGATTACAGGGCCCTGGGCGAGAGGAATCAGCCCCAGCATTTT.

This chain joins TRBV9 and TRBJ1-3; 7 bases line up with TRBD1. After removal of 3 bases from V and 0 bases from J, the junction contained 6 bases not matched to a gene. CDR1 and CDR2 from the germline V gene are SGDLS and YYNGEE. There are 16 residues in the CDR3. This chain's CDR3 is CASSAGQAFSGNTIYF. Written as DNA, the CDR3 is TGTGCCAGCAGCGCTGGACAGGCCTTCTCTGGAAACACCATATATTTT.

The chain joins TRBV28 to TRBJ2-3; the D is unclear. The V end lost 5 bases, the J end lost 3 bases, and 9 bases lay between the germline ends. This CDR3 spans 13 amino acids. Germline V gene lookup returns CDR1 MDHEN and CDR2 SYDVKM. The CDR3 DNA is TGTGCCAGCAGTCTTGACTCAACAGATACGCAGTATTTT. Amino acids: CASSLDSTDTQYF.

CDR3 loop: CASRVTSGGATDTQYF. Here the CDR3 DNA reads TGTGCCAGCAGAGTAACTAGCGGGGGGGCGACAGATACGCAGTATTTT. The chain recombines TRBV28 with TRBJ2-3, with 13 bases aligning to TRBD2. This CDR3 has 16 amino acids. CDR1 and CDR2 from the germline V gene are MDHEN and SYDVKM. The J segment lost 3 bases and the V segment lost 6 bases, leaving 6 bases of the junction unmatched.

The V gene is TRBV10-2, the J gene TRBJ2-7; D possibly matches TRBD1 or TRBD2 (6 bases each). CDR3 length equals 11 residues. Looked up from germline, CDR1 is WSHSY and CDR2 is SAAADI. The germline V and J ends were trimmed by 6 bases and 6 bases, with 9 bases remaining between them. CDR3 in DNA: TGCGCCAGCAGAGGGGGGCGCGAGCAGTACTTC. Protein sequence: CASRGGREQYF.

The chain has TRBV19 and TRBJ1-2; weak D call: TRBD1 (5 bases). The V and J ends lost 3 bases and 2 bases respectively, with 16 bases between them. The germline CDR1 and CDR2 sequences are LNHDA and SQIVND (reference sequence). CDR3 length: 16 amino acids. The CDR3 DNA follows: TGTGCCAGTAGTATTCTAAGGGAGGGGCGGAACTATGGCTACACCTTC. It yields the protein CASSILREGRNYGYTF.

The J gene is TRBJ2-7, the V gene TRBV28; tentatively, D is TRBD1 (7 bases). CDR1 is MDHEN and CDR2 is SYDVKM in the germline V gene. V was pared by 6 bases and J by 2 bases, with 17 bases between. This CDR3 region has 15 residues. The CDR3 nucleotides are TGTGCCAGCAGCGAGGCCAGGGGGGTCGCCTACGAGCAGTACTTC. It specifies CASSEARGVAYEQYF. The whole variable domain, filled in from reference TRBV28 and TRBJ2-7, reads DVKVTQSSRYLVKRTGEKVFLECVQDMDHENMFWYRQDPGLGLRLIYFSYDVKMKEKGDIPEGYSVSREKKERFSLILESASTNQTSMYLCASSEARGVAYEQYFGPGTRLTVT.

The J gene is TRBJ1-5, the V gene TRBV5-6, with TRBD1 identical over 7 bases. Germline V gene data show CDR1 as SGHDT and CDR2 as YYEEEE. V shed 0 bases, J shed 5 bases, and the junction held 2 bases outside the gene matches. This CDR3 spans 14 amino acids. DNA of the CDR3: TGTGCCAGCAGCTTGGGGCAGGGGGATCAGCCCCAGCATTTT. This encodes CASSLGQGDQPQHF.

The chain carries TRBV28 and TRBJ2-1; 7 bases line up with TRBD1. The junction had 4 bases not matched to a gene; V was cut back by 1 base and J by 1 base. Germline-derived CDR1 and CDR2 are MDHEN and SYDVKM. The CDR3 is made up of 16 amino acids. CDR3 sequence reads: CASSLSQGISYNEQFF. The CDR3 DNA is TGTGCCAGCAGTTTATCACAGGGGATATCCTACAATGAGCAGTTCTTC.

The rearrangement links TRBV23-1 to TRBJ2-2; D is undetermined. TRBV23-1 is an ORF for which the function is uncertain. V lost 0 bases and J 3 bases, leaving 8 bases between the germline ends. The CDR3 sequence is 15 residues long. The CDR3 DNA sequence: TGCGCCAGCAGTCAATCGACCCTCTACACCGGGGAGCTGTTTTTT. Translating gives CASSQSTLYTGELFF.

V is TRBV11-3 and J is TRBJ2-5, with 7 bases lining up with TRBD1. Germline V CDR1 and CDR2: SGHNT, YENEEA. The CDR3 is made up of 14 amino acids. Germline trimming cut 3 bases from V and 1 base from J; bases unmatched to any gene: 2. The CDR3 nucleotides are TGTGCCAGCAGCTTGGACAGGTCCCAAGAGACCCAGTACTTC. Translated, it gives CASSLDRSQETQYF.

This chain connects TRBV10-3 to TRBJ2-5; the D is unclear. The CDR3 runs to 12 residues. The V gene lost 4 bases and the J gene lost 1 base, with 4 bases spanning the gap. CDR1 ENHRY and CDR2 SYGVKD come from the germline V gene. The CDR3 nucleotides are TGTGCCATCAGTGTAGGCCAAGAGACCCAGTACTTC. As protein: CAISVGQETQYF.

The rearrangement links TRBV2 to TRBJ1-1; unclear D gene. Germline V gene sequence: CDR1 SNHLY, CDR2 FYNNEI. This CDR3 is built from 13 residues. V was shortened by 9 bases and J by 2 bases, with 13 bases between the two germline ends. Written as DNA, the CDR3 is TGTGCCAGAGAGAGGGAGGGAAACACTGAAGCTTTCTTT. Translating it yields CAREREGNTEAFF. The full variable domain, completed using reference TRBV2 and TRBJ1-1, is EPEVTQTPSHQVTQMGQEVILRCVPISNHLYFYWYRQILGQKVEFLVSFYNNEISEKSEIFDDQFSVERPDGSNFTLKIRSTKLEDSAMYFCAREREGNTEAFFGQGTRLTVV.

CDR3: CSVDGGHGYTF. CDR3 sequence (DNA): TGCAGCGTTGACGGGGGGCATGGCTACACCTTC. This chain links TRBV29-1 with TRBJ1-2, with D possibly TRBD1 on 6 matching bases. V was cut by 3 bases and J by 6 bases, with 8 bases left in between. This CDR3 contains 11 residues. Germline V gene data show CDR1 as SQVTM and CDR2 as ANQGSEA.

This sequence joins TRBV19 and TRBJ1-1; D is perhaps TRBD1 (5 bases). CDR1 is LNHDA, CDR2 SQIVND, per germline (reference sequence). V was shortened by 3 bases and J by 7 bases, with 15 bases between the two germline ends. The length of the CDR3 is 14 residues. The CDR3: CASSIGGAALEAFF. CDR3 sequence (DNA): TGTGCCAGTAGTATTGGCGGGGCAGCCCTTGAAGCTTTCTTT.

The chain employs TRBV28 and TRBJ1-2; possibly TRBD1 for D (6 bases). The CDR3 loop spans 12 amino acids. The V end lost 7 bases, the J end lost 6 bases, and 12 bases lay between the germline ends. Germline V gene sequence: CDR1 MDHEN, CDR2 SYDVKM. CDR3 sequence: CASITEGDGYTF. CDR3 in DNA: TGTGCCAGCATTACCGAGGGGGATGGCTACACCTTC.

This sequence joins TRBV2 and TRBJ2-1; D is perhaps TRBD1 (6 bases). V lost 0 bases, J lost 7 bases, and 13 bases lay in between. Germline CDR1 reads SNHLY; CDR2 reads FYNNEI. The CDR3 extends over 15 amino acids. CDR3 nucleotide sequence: TGTGCCAGCAGTGAAGCGCGAGAGGGGGAAAATGAGCAGTTCTTC. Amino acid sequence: CASSEAREGENEQFF.

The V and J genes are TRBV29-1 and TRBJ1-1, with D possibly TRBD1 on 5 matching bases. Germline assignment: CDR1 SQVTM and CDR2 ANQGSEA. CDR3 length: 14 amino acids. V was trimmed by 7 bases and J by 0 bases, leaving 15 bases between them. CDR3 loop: CSASLTDMNTEAFF. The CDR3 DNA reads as TGCAGCGCATCCCTGACAGATATGAACACTGAAGCTTTCTTT.

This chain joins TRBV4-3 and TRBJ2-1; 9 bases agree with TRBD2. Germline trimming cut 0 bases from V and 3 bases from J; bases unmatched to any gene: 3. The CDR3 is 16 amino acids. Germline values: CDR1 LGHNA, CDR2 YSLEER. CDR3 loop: CASSQDTSGRYNEQFF. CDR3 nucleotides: TGCGCCAGCAGCCAAGACACTAGCGGGCGCTACAATGAGCAGTTCTTC.

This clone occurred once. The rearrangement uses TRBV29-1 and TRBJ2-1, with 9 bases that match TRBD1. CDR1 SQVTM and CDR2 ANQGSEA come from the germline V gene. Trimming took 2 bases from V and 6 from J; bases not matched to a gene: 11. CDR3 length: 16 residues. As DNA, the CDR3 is TGCAGCGTTGAATGGTATTGGACAGGGGAGTCCAATGAGCAGTTCTTC. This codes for CSVEWYWTGESNEQFF.

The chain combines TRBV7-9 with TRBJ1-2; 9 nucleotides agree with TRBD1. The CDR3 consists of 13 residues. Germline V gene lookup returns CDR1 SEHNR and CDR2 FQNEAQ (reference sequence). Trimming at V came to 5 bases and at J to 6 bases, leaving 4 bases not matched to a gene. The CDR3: CASSATGGDGYTF. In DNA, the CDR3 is TGTGCCAGCAGCGCGACAGGGGGAGATGGCTACACCTTC.

The CDR3 nucleotides are TGTGCCAGCAGCTTAACCCCGGAGCTAGCGGGAGTGTATGAGCAGTACTTC. It specifies CASSLTPELAGVYEQYF. The chain couples TRBV11-2 to TRBJ2-7; 10 bases fit TRBD2. This CDR3 spans 17 amino acids. The ends lost 2 bases at V and 7 bases at J; junction bases unmatched: 14. Germline values: CDR1 SGHAT, CDR2 FQNNGV.